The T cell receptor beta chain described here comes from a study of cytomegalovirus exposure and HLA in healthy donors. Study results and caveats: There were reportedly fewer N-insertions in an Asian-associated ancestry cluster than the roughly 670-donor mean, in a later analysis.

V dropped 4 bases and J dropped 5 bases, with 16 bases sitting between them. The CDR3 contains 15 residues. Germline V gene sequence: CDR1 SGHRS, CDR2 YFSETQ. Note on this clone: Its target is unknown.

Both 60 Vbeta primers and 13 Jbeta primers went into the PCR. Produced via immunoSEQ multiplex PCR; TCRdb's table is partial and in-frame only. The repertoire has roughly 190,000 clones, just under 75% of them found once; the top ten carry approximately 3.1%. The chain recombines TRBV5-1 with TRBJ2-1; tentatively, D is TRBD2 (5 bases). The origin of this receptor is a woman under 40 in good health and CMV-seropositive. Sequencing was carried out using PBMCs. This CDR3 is CASSPLGAVHNEQFF. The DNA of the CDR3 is TGCGCCAGCAGCCCCCTAGGAGCGGTCCACAATGAGCAGTTCTTC.